The rows below give T cell receptor beta chains drawn from one sample of a study of blood T cells in healthy people across ages. TCRdb called the 5' RACE reads again in MiXCR, with one record for every CDR3 protein. Of hundreds of thousands of distinct CDR3 sequences in the sample, around 62% were seen once. The sample comprised blood. Receptors originate from a man aged 30 to 45 in good health. The CDR3 runs from the conserved cysteine through the conserved F or W. The D gene is left open where the match is weak. Size is stated for part of the rows, as once, few or many counts, or as a class when the clone is expanded.

size,J,V,D,CDR3,DNA
-,TRBJ2-6,TRBV27,TRBD1,CASSLLDRSNVLTF,TGTGCCAGCAGTCTCCTGGACAGGTCAAACGTCCTGACTTTC
-,TRBJ2-1,TRBV30,-,CAWSVQGPILNEQFF,TGTGCCTGGAGTGTGCAGGGGCCCATCCTCAATGAGCAGTTCTTC
many,TRBJ2-1,TRBV27,-,CASSLGGSYNEQFF,TGTGCCAGCAGTTTAGGGGGTTCCTACAATGAGCAGTTCTTC
-,TRBJ2-7,TRBV28,TRBD2,CASSLLSGDSYEQYF,TGTGCCAGCAGTTTACTTAGCGGGGATTCCTACGAGCAGTACTTC
-,TRBJ2-1,TRBV29-1,TRBD2,CSQTSGGDNEQFF,TGCAGCCAAACTAGCGGGGGGGACAATGAGCAGTTCTTC
-,TRBJ1-2,TRBV6-2/TRBV6-3,-,CASSYGLWGYGYTF,TGTGCCAGCAGTTACGGTCTCTGGGGCTATGGCTACACCTTC
-,TRBJ2-7,TRBV29-1,-,CSVAGGGDYEQYF,TGCAGCGTGGCCGGTGGAGGGGACTACGAGCAGTACTTC
-,TRBJ2-7,TRBV11-2,-,CASSLPLGESYEQYF,TGTGCCAGCAGCTTGCCTCTGGGGGAGTCCTACGAGCAGTACTTC
-,TRBJ2-7,TRBV9,-,CASSTTGTYEQYF,TGTGCCAGCAGCACAACCGGGACGTACGAGCAGTACTTC
-,TRBJ2-1,TRBV4-3,TRBD1,CASSQDRGRGYYNEQFF,TGCGCCAGCAGCCAAGACAGGGGCAGGGGGTATTACAATGAGCAGTTCTTC
-,TRBJ1-5,TRBV5-5,-,CASSLILRGDQPQHF,TGTGCCAGCAGCTTGATCCTTAGGGGGGATCAGCCCCAGCATTTT
-,TRBJ2-1,TRBV10-3,-,CAISERVGNEQFF,TGTGCCATCAGTGAAAGGGTCGGTAATGAGCAGTTCTTC
many,TRBJ2-5,TRBV6-5,TRBD1,CASSKGQGVQETQYF,TGTGCCAGCAGCAAAGGACAGGGGGTGCAAGAGACCCAGTACTTC
-,TRBJ2-7,TRBV20-1,-,CSARELISYEQYF,TGCAGTGCTAGGGAACTGATCTCCTACGAGCAGTACTTC
many,TRBJ2-3,TRBV6-6,-,CASSVQADTQYF,TGTGCCAGCAGCGTCCAAGCAGATACGCAGTATTTT
-,TRBJ2-3,TRBV2,TRBD2,CASSEGEGRPDTQYF,TGTGCCAGCAGTGAGGGGGAGGGGCGACCAGATACGCAGTATTTT
-,TRBJ2-4,TRBV27,TRBD1,CASSLRTGLGIQYF,TGTGCCAGCAGTTTACGGACAGGCTTGGGGATTCAGTACTTC
-,TRBJ2-1,TRBV12-3/TRBV12-4,TRBD2,CASSSLAGEEEQFF,TGTGCCAGCAGTTCACTAGCGGGAGAGGAAGAGCAGTTCTTC
-,TRBJ1-2,TRBV29-1,-,CSVETLASGYTF,TGCAGCGTTGAGACGTTAGCAAGTGGCTACACCTTC
-,TRBJ2-1,TRBV12-3/TRBV12-4,-,CASIEGSSYNEQFF,TGTGCCAGCATCGAAGGAAGCTCCTACAATGAGCAGTTCTTC
few,TRBJ1-2,TRBV12-3/TRBV12-4,-,CASSARGGNYGYTF,TGTGCCAGCAGTGCCCGAGGGGGAAACTATGGCTACACCTTC
-,TRBJ2-1,TRBV4-2,TRBD2,CASSQRGVELGEQFF,TGTGCCAGCAGCCAGCGGGGGGTCGAGTTGGGTGAGCAGTTCTTC
-,TRBJ2-5,TRBV29-1,TRBD2,CSVEGGSGSRETQYF,TGCAGCGTTGAGGGAGGTAGCGGGAGTCGGGAGACCCAGTACTTC
-,TRBJ1-2,TRBV4-3,TRBD1,CASSQETGSVGGYTF,TGCGCCAGCAGCCAAGAGACAGGGTCGGTGGGAGGCTACACCTTC
-,TRBJ2-5,TRBV4-3,TRBD1,CASSQQTGRETQYF,TGCGCCAGCAGCCAACAGACAGGGCGGGAGACCCAGTACTTC
few,TRBJ2-7,TRBV6-6,-,CASSYPGSYEQYF,TGTGCCAGCAGTTACCCAGGGAGCTACGAGCAGTACTTC
-,TRBJ1-2,TRBV20-1,-,CLPDGANYGYTF,TGCCTACCGGACGGAGCTAACTATGGCTACACCTTC
many,TRBJ2-7,TRBV6-2/TRBV6-3,-,CASRAYEQYF,TGTGCCAGCAGGGCCTACGAGCAGTACTTC
-,TRBJ1-2,TRBV29-1,TRBD1,CSVTRQGADYGYTF,TGCAGCGTTACTCGACAGGGGGCGGACTATGGCTACACCTTC
many,TRBJ2-6,TRBV4-3,-,CASSQEAGTGANVLTF,TGCGCCAGCAGCCAAGAAGCAGGGACTGGGGCCAACGTCCTGACTTTC
-,TRBJ2-1,TRBV20-1,TRBD2,CSARFPSGGFNEQFF,TGCAGTGCTAGGTTCCCTAGCGGGGGCTTCAATGAGCAGTTCTTC
once,TRBJ2-6,TRBV13,TRBD2,CASSPRLAGATRSSGANVLTF,TGTGCCAGCAGCCCGAGACTAGCGGGGGCCACTAGAAGCTCTGGGGCCAACGTCCTGACTTTC
-,TRBJ2-3,TRBV15,-,CATSGTIFTDTQYF,TGTGCCACCAGCGGGACAATTTTTACAGATACGCAGTATTTT
-,TRBJ2-7,TRBV29-1,TRBD2,CSGEGLAASYEQYF,TGCAGCGGTGAAGGGCTAGCGGCCTCCTACGAGCAGTACTTC
-,TRBJ2-4,TRBV21-1,-,CASSSRPIQYF,TGTGCCAGCAGCTCCCGCCCCATTCAGTACTTC
-,TRBJ2-7,TRBV28,TRBD1,CASSHSGTVVYEQYF,TGTGCCAGCAGCCACTCCGGGACAGTTGTCTACGAGCAGTACTTC
-,TRBJ2-7,TRBV2,-,CASSEEGRAQTYEQYF,TGTGCCAGCAGTGAAGAAGGCAGGGCCCAAACCTACGAGCAGTACTTC
few,TRBJ2-5,TRBV29-1,TRBD1,CSVPSPGGLETQYF,TGCAGCGTCCCGTCTCCAGGGGGCTTAGAGACCCAGTACTTC
-,TRBJ1-2,TRBV20-1,TRBD1,CSARGDSLEGDGYTF,TGCAGTGCTAGAGGGGACAGCTTAGAAGGCGATGGCTACACCTTC
-,TRBJ2-5,TRBV9,TRBD2,CASSTRLAGDRETQYF,TGTGCCAGCAGCACCCGACTAGCGGGGGACCGGGAGACCCAGTACTTC
-,TRBJ1-2,TRBV3-1,-,CASSQDLLGGSGYTF,TGTGCCAGCAGCCAAGATCTGTTAGGGGGAAGTGGCTACACCTTC
-,TRBJ2-1,TRBV20-1,TRBD2,CSASSSGGAYRNEQFF,TGCAGTGCTAGTTCCAGCGGGGGGGCGTATAGAAATGAGCAGTTCTTC
-,TRBJ2-6,TRBV20-1,TRBD1,CSAAYIGRGSSGANVLTF,TGCAGTGCCGCCTATATTGGCAGGGGGTCCTCAGGGGCCAACGTCCTGACTTTC
-,TRBJ2-5,TRBV7-8,-,CASSPGARSVETQYF,TGTGCCAGCAGCCCTGGGGCTAGGAGTGTCGAGACCCAGTACTTC
once,TRBJ2-3,TRBV29-1,-,CSGERQGLTDTQYF,TGCAGCGGGGAGAGGCAGGGGCTCACAGATACGCAGTATTTT
few,TRBJ2-3,TRBV2,TRBD1,CASSEDRGRPTDTQYF,TGTGCCAGCAGCGAAGACAGGGGCCGCCCGACAGATACGCAGTATTTT
-,TRBJ2-1,TRBV18,TRBD2,CASSPLTSGGNEQFF,TGTGCCAGCTCACCTCTGACTAGCGGGGGGAATGAGCAGTTCTTC
-,TRBJ2-1,TRBV7-9,-,CASSFARPIVDEQFF,TGTGCCAGCAGCTTTGCCAGGCCGATCGTTGATGAGCAGTTCTTC
-,TRBJ2-1,TRBV7-3,TRBD2,CASSLTGTSGLETQFF,TGTGCCAGCAGCTTAACCGGGACTAGCGGACTAGAGACCCAGTTCTTC
-,TRBJ1-3,TRBV7-8,-,CASSRTVGNTIYF,TGTGCCAGCAGCCGGACCGTCGGAAACACCATATATTTT